The next 18 T cell receptor beta chains were all read from a single sample in a study of blood T cell repertoires in COVID-19. The method was immunoSEQ multiplex PCR; TCRdb's version includes in-frame clones alone and lacks a portion of them. The table shows over 150,000 clones, with around 88% occurring only once. The sequenced sample was peripheral blood. The origin of the receptors is a woman between 65 and 79 years old who had recovered from COVID-19.

This clone was counted between two and nine times. CDR3: CASSAHLLRVPNEKLFF. CDR3 bases: TGTGCCAGCAGCGCCCACCTCCTCAGGGTTCCTAATGAAAAACTGTTTTTT. This sequence joins TRBV21-1 and TRBJ1-4; whether TRBD1, the table's D call, matches the DNA was not checked. TRBV21-1 has pseudogene status. The CDR3 has 17 residues.

The V call is TRBV3-1 (or the pseudogene TRBV3-2), the J call TRBJ1-2; 10 bases fit TRBD1. The CDR3 spans 15 residues. In germline, CDR1 is LGHDT, CDR2 YNNKEL (reference sequence). The V and J ends lost 8 bases and 7 bases, in that order; junction bases with no gene match: 13. This CDR3 is CASREDRGTGAGYTF. For the CDR3, the DNA is TGTGCCAGCCGCGAGGATCGAGGGACAGGGGCTGGCTACACCTTC.

This clone was picked up one time. The J gene is TRBJ2-7, the V gene TRBV15, with TRBD2 matching 9 bases. CDR1 and CDR2 from the germline V gene are LNHNV and YYDKDF (reference sequence). The length of the CDR3 is 17 residues. V dropped 5 bases and J dropped 6; count of bases not matched to a gene: 17. The CDR3 nucleotides are TGTGCCACCAGCGCCTCCATGACAGGGCTAGCGGGGAGCGAGCAGTACTTC. Translating it yields CATSASMTGLAGSEQYF.

V is TRBV30 and J is TRBJ2-5; 7 bases align to TRBD2. CDR3 length: 14 residues. The V segment lost 3 bases and the J segment 5 bases; nucleotides outside the gene matches: 9. Germline-derived CDR1 and CDR2 are GTSNPN and SVGIG (reference sequence). The CDR3 reads CAWSRRPREETQYF. The CDR3 nucleotides are TGTGCCTGGAGCCGCAGACCGCGGGAGGAGACCCAGTACTTC.

CDR3 in amino acids: CASSSAGTAGGNEQFF. CDR3 sequence (DNA): TGTGCCAGCAGTTCCGCCGGGACCGCGGGGGGCAATGAGCAGTTCTTC. The V and J genes are TRBV28 and TRBJ2-1, with 8 positions matching TRBD2. With 4 bases clipped from V and 6 bases from J, the junction kept 11 bases outside the gene matches. The V gene's germline CDR1 is MDHEN and CDR2 SYDVKM. This CDR3 spans 16 amino acids. Full variable domain (remainder filled in from reference TRBV28 and TRBJ2-1): DVKVTQSSRYLVKRTGEKVFLECVQDMDHENMFWYRQDPGLGLRLIYFSYDVKMKEKGDIPEGYSVSREKKERFSLILESASTNQTSMYLCASSSAGTAGGNEQFFGPGTRLTVL.

The J gene is TRBJ2-7, the V gene TRBV21-1; the table names TRBD2, a call not compared with the DNA. TRBV21-1 is a pseudogene locus. The CDR3 totals 18 residues. In DNA, the CDR3 is TGTGCCAGCAGCAAAGTTGTGCGGGGGGCCAGGGAGAAGTACGAGCAGTACTTC. The encoded protein is CASSKVVRGAREKYEQYF.

The V and J genes are TRBV9 and TRBJ1-2, with D unclear. This CDR3 contains 15 residues. CDR1 is SGDLS, CDR2 YYNGEE, per germline. Trimming took 0 bases from V and 4 from J, leaving 13 bases between them. The CDR3 DNA reads as TGTGCCAGCAGCGTAGCGGTGGGAGCATCCTATGGCTACACCTTC. Translation: CASSVAVGASYGYTF.

V and J are TRBV2 and TRBJ2-5; 8 bases map to TRBD2. Germline V gives CDR1 SNHLY, CDR2 FYNNEI. The CDR3 runs 13 residues. Losses at the gene ends were 7 bases for V and 3 bases for J; bases not matched to a gene: 4. This chain's CDR3 is CASTWTSKETQYF. CDR3 sequence (DNA): TGTGCCAGCACTTGGACTAGCAAAGAGACCCAGTACTTC.

Notes on this clone: Compared with germline, one end of the junction differs, possibly owing to a read error. Other DNA sequences in this sample translate to the same CDR3. V gene TRBV28 combines with J gene TRBJ1-1, with no clear D. CDR1 is MDHEN and CDR2 is SYDVKM in the germline V gene. There are 12 residues in the CDR3. The DNA of the CDR3 is TGTGCCAGCACTTTAAGCGACACTGAAGCTTTCTTT. Translating it yields CASTLSDTEAFF.

A single count supports this clone. This chain uses TRBV29-1 with TRBJ1-4; D perhaps matches TRBD1 (5 bases). This CDR3 has 13 amino acids. The V end was cut by 4 bases, the J end by 7 bases, with 13 bases between. Per germline, CDR1 SQVTM and CDR2 ANQGSEA. CDR3 region: CSVGGGGAEKLFF. Written as DNA, the CDR3 is TGCAGCGTTGGTGGTGGAGGGGCTGAAAAACTGTTTTTT.

This chain connects TRBV29-1 to TRBJ2-2; the match to TRBD1 covers 8 bases. The V gene's germline CDR1 is SQVTM and CDR2 ANQGSEA. CDR3 length: 14 amino acids. With V trimmed by 5 bases and J by 4 bases, 6 bases remained unmatched. CDR3 region: CSVSDRVGTGELFF. CDR3 DNA sequence: TGCAGCGTTTCGGACAGGGTAGGCACCGGGGAGCTGTTTTTT.

The chain couples TRBV7-9 to TRBJ2-7; TRBD1 matches 11 bases. V lost 3 bases to trimming and J lost 2 bases; unmatched junction nucleotides: 3. Germline CDR1 SEHNR, CDR2 FQNEAQ (reference sequence). This CDR3 region has 15 residues. The CDR3 coding sequence is TGTGCCAGCAGCTTCGGACAGGGGGCCCCCTACGAGCAGTACTTC. This sequence encodes CASSFGQGAPYEQYF.

The chain carries TRBV5-1 and TRBJ1-2; D is possibly TRBD1 (5 bases). The germline CDR1 and CDR2 sequences are SGHRS and YFSETQ. The CDR3 is made up of 16 amino acids. Trimming shortened V by 0 bases and J by 1 base, and 13 bases separated the two germline ends. This CDR3 is CASSLGARALNYGYTF. DNA for the CDR3: TGCGCCAGCAGCTTGGGGGCCAGGGCCCTTAACTATGGCTACACCTTC.

The chain carries TRBV30 and TRBJ1-1; the D gene is possibly TRBD1 (5 bases). With 4 bases removed from V and 5 bases from J, the gap between germline ends came to 17 bases. CDR1 and CDR2 (germline): GTSNPN, SVGIG (reference sequence). This CDR3 is built from 14 residues. The CDR3 sequence: CAWKIDSFRTEAFF. CDR3 DNA sequence: TGTGCCTGGAAAATCGACAGTTTTAGGACTGAAGCTTTCTTT.

The V call is TRBV15, the J call TRBJ1-2; 7 nucleotides align to TRBD1. The germline V gene encodes CDR1 LNHNV and CDR2 YYDKDF (reference sequence). CDR3 length equals 13 residues. With V trimmed by 9 bases and J by 4 bases, 8 bases remained unmatched. CDR3 sequence: CATGAGTAYGYTF. CDR3 sequence (DNA): TGTGCCACTGGAGCCGGGACAGCCTATGGCTACACCTTC. The variable domain in full, with the rest retrieved from reference TRBV15 and TRBJ1-2, is DAMVIQNPRYQVTQFGKPVTLSCSQTLNHNVMYWYQQKSSQAPKLLFHYYDKDFNNEADTPDNFQSRRPNTSFCFLDIRSPGLGDTAMYLCATGAGTAYGYTFGSGTRLTVV.

The chain couples TRBV7-9 to TRBJ2-5; the D gene is possibly TRBD1 (8 bases). Per the germline V gene, CDR1 is SEHNR and CDR2 is FQNEAQ (reference sequence). Trimming shortened V by 5 bases and J by 2 bases, and 15 bases separated the two germline ends. CDR3 length equals 15 residues. The CDR3 here is CASSQQQGGQETQYF. The CDR3, as DNA: TGTGCCAGCAGCCAACAACAGGGGGGGCAAGAGACCCAGTACTTC. Complete variable domain (other parts from reference TRBV7-9 and TRBJ2-5): DTGVSQNPRHKITKRGQNVTFRCDPISEHNRLYWYRQTLGQGPEFLTYFQNEAQLEKSRLLSDRFSAERPKGSFSTLEIQRTEQGDSAMYLCASSQQQGGQETQYFGPGTRLLVL.

The rearrangement joins TRBV4-2 to TRBJ2-7, with 13 bases lining up with TRBD2. The CDR3 covers 16 residues. The germline gives CDR1 LGHNA, CDR2 YNFKEQ. The trim removed 0 bases at V and 7 bases at J, leaving 6 bases unmatched. The CDR3 region has the DNA TGTGCCAGCAGCCAAGACCCCGGGACTAGCGGGGAGGAGCAGTACTTC. As protein: CASSQDPGTSGEEQYF.

This clone appeared a single time. This chain links TRBV5-1 with TRBJ1-2; 7 bases are a match to TRBD1. J was trimmed by 5 bases and V by 0 bases; bases with no gene match: 4. Germline CDR1 and CDR2: SGHRS and YFSETQ. The CDR3 covers 14 residues. CDR3 residues: CASSLAGTAYGYTF. CDR3 nucleotide sequence: TGCGCCAGCAGCTTGGCCGGGACAGCGTATGGCTACACCTTC.